The clone carrying this T cell receptor (beta chain) was seen once. The data were obtained in a study of OX40 agonist ivuxolimab in advanced cancers. Study details: Earlier anti-PD-1, anti-PD-L1 or anti-CTLA-4 therapy was permitted; 30% to 50% had received some.

Trimming cost V 4 bases and J 4 bases, with 16 bases left between them. Germline lookup yields CDR1 GTSNPN and CDR2 SVGIG (reference sequence). This CDR3 spans 14 amino acids. Method: immunoSEQ multiplex PCR; TCRdb's copy keeps in-frame clones and lacks some. This table has 85,000 to 95,000 clones, nearly 90% appearing once. This sequence originates from an adult with an advanced solid tumor such as melanoma, head and neck, liver or kidney cancer. This sequence joins TRBV30 and TRBJ1-1; D is ambiguous. Sequencing was performed on CD4+ or CD8+ T cells sorted from blood, taken in a trial of the OX40 agonist ivuxolimab. The CDR3 spells CAWNRKSQATEAFF. CDR3 bases: TGTGCCTGGAATAGGAAGTCCCAGGCCACTGAAGCTTTCTTT.